These 12 T cell receptor beta chains were all obtained from the same sample, sequenced in a study of tumor-infiltrating lymphocytes in oesophageal squamous cell carcinoma. TCRdb called the PCR reads again in MiXCR, with one record for every CDR3 protein. The sample gives approximately 19,000 distinct CDR3 sequences, 45% to 55% of which show up once; 23% is in the top ten. The sample consisted of esophageal tumor tissue. The receptors shown here come from a male donor with esophageal squamous cell carcinoma.

In its sample, this clonotype was seen many times. The chain uses TRBV12-3 or TRBV12-4 and TRBJ2-7; D is unclear. This CDR3 is built from 14 residues. V lost 6 bases and J 0 bases, leaving 12 bases between the germline ends. This CDR3 is CASRLHENSYEQYF. Written as DNA, the CDR3 is TGTGCCAGCAGGTTACACGAAAACTCCTACGAGCAGTACTTC.

In this sample, this clonotype turned up a few times. It may be a read error: a sequence one base away is much more abundant. CDR3 sequence (DNA): TGTGCCAGCAGCCCTTGGGAGGACTCCTACAATGAGCAGTACTTC. Translating gives CASSPWEDSYNEQYF. The chain employs TRBV7-6 and TRBJ2-5, with D perhaps TRBD2 (6 bases). Per germline, CDR1 SGHVS and CDR2 FNYEAQ. V lost 5 bases and J lost 11, with 24 bases in between. The CDR3 consists of 15 residues.

The rearrangement links TRBV12-3 or TRBV12-4 to TRBJ2-1; 8 bases align to TRBD2. TRBJ2-5 explains the end of the DNA better; the J call may be wrong. This CDR3 region has 15 residues. CDR3 sequence (DNA): TGTGCCAGCAGTTTCGGGGGGGGGGTTGGGGAGACCCAGTACTTC. As protein: CASSFGGGVGETQYF.

The chain couples TRBV6-9 to TRBJ2-4; TRBD2 agrees at 11 bases. The J call may be incorrect, as the DNA end agrees better with TRBJ2-7. Germline CDR1 MNHGY, CDR2 SVAAGI. This CDR3 is 17 amino acids long. CDR3 DNA: TGTGCCAGCAGCCCGTTTAGCGGGGGGGCCTACTCCTACGAGCAGTACTTC. Its protein product is CASSPFSGGAYSYEQYF.

This clonotype was detected many times. This chain joins TRBV10-3 and TRBJ1-4; no clear D. V lost 5 bases and J 8 bases, leaving 12 bases between the germline ends. Germline V gene sequence: CDR1 ENHRY, CDR2 SYGVKD. The CDR3 spans 13 residues. The CDR3 nucleotides are TGTGCCATCAGTCTGACAATGAACGAAAAACTGTTTTTT. This gives the protein CAISLTMNEKLFF.

This clonotype was observed once. CDR3 DNA sequence: TGTGCCAGCAGCTTACAGCGCAGTAAAGGCGATGAGCAGTTCTTC. This encodes CASSLQRSKGDEQFF. V is TRBV11-3 and J is TRBJ2-1; D call uncertain. The CDR3 spans 15 residues. The germline V gene has CDR1 SGHNT and CDR2 YENEEA. The V and J ends lost 2 bases and 8 bases respectively, with 16 bases between them.

This chain joins TRBV7-6 and TRBJ2-5; D call uncertain. The ends were cut back, 4 bases at V and 2 bases at J, with 8 bases in the middle. The CDR3 totals 13 residues. Germline V CDR1 and CDR2: SGHVS, FNYEAQ. CDR3 coding DNA: TGTGCCAGCAGCTGGGGTAGGCAAGAGACCCAGTACTTC. As protein: CASSWGRQETQYF.

The V gene is TRBV11-1, the J gene TRBJ1-2, with D possibly TRBD1 on 6 matching bases. The CDR3 is 14 amino acids. Germline V gene data show CDR1 as SGHAT and CDR2 as FQDESV (reference sequence). Trimming cost V 1 base and J 7 bases, with 13 bases left between them. CDR3 loop: CASSLDGGVRGYTF. In nucleotides, the CDR3 is TGTGCCAGCAGCTTAGATGGGGGCGTCCGTGGCTACACCTTC.

The chain is built from TRBV7-3 and TRBJ2-1, with 12 nucleotides matching TRBD2. Losses at the gene ends were 8 bases for V and 0 bases for J; bases not matched to a gene: 14. Per germline, CDR1 SGHTA and CDR2 FQGTGA. This CDR3 is built from 19 residues. Here the CDR3 DNA reads TGTGCCAGCGGCCAGAGGACTAGCGGGGACTACTCCTCCTACAATGAGCAGTTCTTC. This codes for CASGQRTSGDYSSYNEQFF.

This clonotype has more than one count but fewer than ten. The chain is built from TRBV7-8 and TRBJ2-1; a weak D match, TRBD1 (5 bases). CDR1 SGHVS and CDR2 FQNEAQ come from the germline V gene. With 1 base removed from V and 2 bases from J, the gap between germline ends came to 9 bases. The CDR3 extends over 15 amino acids. CDR3 coding DNA: TGTGCCAGCAGCTTAGGTAGGGGCCCCTACAATGAGCAGTTCTTC. It translates to CASSLGRGPYNEQFF.

The CDR3 sequence: CASNAGGAETQFF. Here the CDR3 DNA reads TGTGCCAGCAATGCGGGGGGCGCGGAGACCCAGTTCTTC. J is TRBJ2-4 and V is TRBV12-3 or TRBV12-4; 8 positions agree with TRBD2. The J call may be mistaken, given a closer DNA end match to TRBJ2-1. The CDR3 runs to 13 residues.

Here the CDR3 reads CASSKLGNEQFF. For the CDR3, the DNA is TGTGCCAGCAGCAAACTAGGCAATGAGCAGTTCTTC. The chain carries TRBV27 and TRBJ2-1; D is perhaps TRBD2 (5 bases). This CDR3 contains 12 residues. From germline, CDR1 is MNHEY and CDR2 SMNVEV (reference sequence). Trimming cost V 6 bases and J 6 bases, with 9 bases left between them.